Described below is a single T cell receptor beta chain sequence and its context. The target antigen is unknown. This specimen comes from a study of shared clonotypes between healthy human individuals. The wider study: Those who served as donors were a couple of women and a few men between the ages of 18 and 49. Per-donor plates numbered three CD4 naive, three CD4 memory, two CD8 naive and one CD8 memory. Study-level points and caveats: In contrast to clonotypes shared by all four donors, non-shared clonotypes had lower generation probabilities. Sampling was confined to blood; repertoires within tissues likely differ.

Trimming shortened V by 2 bases and J by 0 bases, and 25 bases separated the two germline ends. This CDR3 region has 20 residues. Germline lookup yields CDR1 SGHNT and CDR2 YYREEE (reference sequence). Naive CD8 cells comprised CD45RO-negative, CCR7-positively selected cells, excluding terminally differentiated effector memory CD45RA+ cells. The data were produced by immunoSEQ multiplex PCR, yet TCRdb's version contains in-frame clones alone and is incomplete. This table has roughly 890,000 clones, 80% to 95% appearing once. The sample taken for sequencing was naive CD8+ T cells sorted from blood. The receptor's source is a man aged 25-45 years in good health. The chain carries TRBV5-4 and TRBJ2-3; TRBD2 might be the D (6 bases). The CDR3 sequence is CASSFPIGSGESVSTDTQYF. The CDR3, as DNA: TGTGCCAGCAGCTTCCCTATCGGGAGCGGAGAAAGCGTTAGCACAGATACGCAGTATTTT.